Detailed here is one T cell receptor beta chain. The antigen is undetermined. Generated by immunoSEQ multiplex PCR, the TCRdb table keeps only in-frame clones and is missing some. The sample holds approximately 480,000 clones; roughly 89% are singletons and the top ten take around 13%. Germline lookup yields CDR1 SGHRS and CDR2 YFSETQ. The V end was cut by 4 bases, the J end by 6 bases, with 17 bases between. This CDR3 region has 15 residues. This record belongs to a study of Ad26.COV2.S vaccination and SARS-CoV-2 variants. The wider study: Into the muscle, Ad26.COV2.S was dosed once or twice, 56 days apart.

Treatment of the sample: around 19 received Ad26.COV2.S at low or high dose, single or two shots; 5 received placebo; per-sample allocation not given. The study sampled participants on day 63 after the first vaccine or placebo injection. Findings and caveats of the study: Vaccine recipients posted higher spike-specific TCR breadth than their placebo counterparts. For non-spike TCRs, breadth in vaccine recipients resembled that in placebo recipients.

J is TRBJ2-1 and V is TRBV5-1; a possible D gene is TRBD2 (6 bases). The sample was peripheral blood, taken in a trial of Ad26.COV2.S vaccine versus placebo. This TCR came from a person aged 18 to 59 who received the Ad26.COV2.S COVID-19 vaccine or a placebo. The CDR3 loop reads CASSPGTSLRNEQFF. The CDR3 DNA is TGCGCCAGCAGCCCGGGGACTTCCCTGCGCAATGAGCAGTTCTTC.